This T cell receptor (beta chain) is from a study of T cell repertoires in cytomegalovirus infection. About the study: Shared public TCR beta signatures pointed to both CMV infection and a matching HLA type.

The study's findings and limits: Adding up the frequency of public TCR beta families identified people who carried CMV plus the relevant HLA. Dominant in the ex vivo response were TCR beta clonotypes restricted by HLA-C and specific for CMV.

This clonotype was seen a few times. Its antigen is unknown. Each CDR3 protein gets one entry after TCRdb re-called the reads with MiXCR. In the table there are 450,000 to 650,000 distinct CDR3 sequences, approximately 26% of which are singletons. The CDR3 is 13 residues long. V was shortened by 5 bases and J by 4 bases, with 11 bases between the two germline ends. Germline CDR1 MNHEY, CDR2 SMNVEV (reference sequence). The chain joins TRBV27 to TRBJ1-2; no clear D. Material: PBMCs. The receptor's source is a human donor in good health (CMV status not recorded). Some clones in this sample may be carry-over from other donors' samples. The CDR3 sequence: CASSPRSPYGYTF. CDR3 sequence (DNA): TGTGCCAGCAGTCCCAGGAGCCCCTATGGCTACACCTTC.